These T cell receptor beta chains were read from a single sample in a study of CD8+ T cells in alopecia areata. The repertoire was sequenced with immunoSEQ multiplex PCR; TCRdb's copy has only in-frame clones and lacks some. The sample comprises 120,000 or so clones, about 46% of which are singletons, and about 10% rests with the top ten. Sample: NKG2D-low CD8+ T cells sorted from blood. Receptors originate from a human donor with alopecia areata. Each CDR3 is given with its conserved first and last residue. D genes are given only for firm matches. Clone size appears in some rows only: once, few, many, or a class for an expanded clone.

>TRBJ2-3|TRBV29-1|.|.
CSVEGDITTSTDTQYF
TGCAGCGTTGAAGGGGACATCACGACTAGCACAGATACGCAGTATTTT
>TRBJ2-1|TRBV4-3|.|few
CASSQDYSGGYNEQFF
TGCGCCAGCAGCCAAGATTACAGCGGAGGATACAATGAGCAGTTCTTC
>TRBJ2-2|TRBV30|.|once
CAWGRGSGELFF
TGTGCCTGGGGAAGGGGGTCCGGGGAGCTGTTTTTT
>TRBJ2-1|TRBV9|TRBD2|.
CASSAGRASDYNEQFF
TGTGCCAGCAGCGCGGGGAGGGCTAGTGATTACAATGAGCAGTTCTTC
>TRBJ2-7|TRBV27|.|once
CASSPRELVTYEQYF
TGTGCCAGCAGTCCCAGGGAATTAGTCACCTACGAGCAGTACTTC
>TRBJ2-7|TRBV29-1|.|.
CSSRWNSTQYF
TGCAGCTCCCGGTGGAACTCCACGCAGTACTTC
>TRBJ1-1|TRBV29-1|.|.
CSALRGGQTEAFF
TGCAGCGCACTCAGGGGAGGGCAGACTGAAGCTTTCTTT
>TRBJ2-7|TRBV27|.|.
CASSLTPLGEQYF
TGTGCCAGCAGTCTAACGCCCCTGGGCGAGCAGTACTTC
>TRBJ2-5|TRBV29-1|.|few
CSALLGLETQYF
TGCAGCGCCCTTCTAGGGTTAGAGACCCAGTACTTC
>TRBJ2-1|TRBV27|TRBD2|.
CASSSWTSPYNEQFF
TGTGCCAGCAGTTCTTGGACTAGTCCCTACAATGAGCAGTTCTTC
>TRBJ2-7|TRBV29-1|.|few
CSVRDRHSYEQYF
TGCAGCGTCCGGGACCGACACTCCTACGAGCAGTACTTC
>TRBJ2-7|TRBV29-1|TRBD1|.
CSVVGDRDREDEQYF
TGCAGCGTTGTGGGGGACCGGGACAGGGAAGACGAGCAGTACTTC
>TRBJ2-3|TRBV28|TRBD1|few
CASSRLAPGQGFTDTQYF
TGTGCCAGCAGTCGCCTAGCTCCGGGACAGGGGTTCACAGATACGCAGTATTTT
>TRBJ2-2|TRBV29-1|.|.
CSVEDGELFF
TGCAGCGTTGAAGACGGGGAGCTGTTTTTT
>TRBJ2-7|TRBV15|.|few
CATSRVGGYEQYF
TGTGCCACCAGCAGAGTTGGAGGCTACGAGCAGTACTTC
>TRBJ1-5|TRBV29-1|.|few
CSGPREHSNQPQHF
TGCAGCGGACCCAGGGAACATAGCAATCAGCCCCAGCATTTT
>TRBJ2-5|TRBV27|.|.
CASSYQETQYF
TGTGCCAGCAGTTACCAAGAGACCCAGTACTTC
>TRBJ2-3|TRBV2|TRBD2|.
CASSRDYSHTDTQYF
TGTGCCAGCAGCCGGGACTACTCCCACACAGATACGCAGTATTTT
>TRBJ2-7|TRBV25-1|TRBD1|few
CASSDFAGTGTYF
TGTGCCAGCAGTGATTTCGCGGGGACAGGGACGTACTTC
>TRBJ2-3|TRBV30|TRBD1|.
CARSQGSTDTQYF
TGTGCCCGGTCACAGGGGAGCACAGATACGCAGTATTTT
>TRBJ2-7|TRBV27|.|.
CASSLRGASGEQYF
TGTGCCAGCAGTTTGAGGGGGGCATCGGGCGAGCAGTACTTC
>TRBJ2-7|TRBV11-2|.|once
CASSPTLAGYEQYF
TGTGCCAGCAGCCCCACCCTGGCGGGATACGAGCAGTACTTC
>TRBJ2-3|TRBV5-1|.|few
CASSFLGEFTDTQYF
TGCGCCAGCAGCTTTCTAGGAGAATTCACAGATACGCAGTATTTT
>TRBJ2-5|TRBV29-1|.|few
CSVDTAGSQETQYF
TGCAGCGTGGACACCGCGGGCAGTCAAGAGACCCAGTACTTC
>TRBJ2-5|TRBV29-1|TRBD1|.
CSVEDGDRARPQYF
TGCAGCGTTGAAGATGGGGACAGGGCGAGGCCCCAGTACTTC
>TRBJ1-1|TRBV30|TRBD1|few
CAWRTGTGTEAFF
TGTGCCTGGAGAACCGGGACAGGGACTGAAGCTTTCTTT
>TRBJ2-2|TRBV30|.|.
CAFAGASGELFF
TGTGCCTTCGCAGGGGCGAGCGGGGAGCTGTTTTTT
>TRBJ1-2|TRBV29-1|.|.
CSADVGSMGYTF
TGCAGCGCAGACGTAGGCAGCATGGGGTACACCTTC
>TRBJ1-5|TRBV5-6|.|.
CASSHWNSNQPQHF
TGTGCCAGCAGCCACTGGAATAGCAATCAGCCCCAGCATTTT
>TRBJ2-5|TRBV27|TRBD1|.
CASSASRGQGETQYF
TGTGCCAGCAGTGCCTCCAGGGGGCAAGGAGAGACCCAGTACTTC
>TRBJ2-7|TRBV29-1|.|few
CSVDGTLPYEQYF
TGCAGCGTTGACGGGACGCTTCCCTACGAGCAGTACTTC
>TRBJ2-2|TRBV29-1|TRBD1|once
CSAGQGYTGELFF
TGCAGCGCGGGACAGGGCTACACCGGGGAGCTGTTTTTT
>TRBJ2-7|TRBV29-1|TRBD1|.
CSVAGGESYEQYF
TGCAGCGTTGCAGGGGGCGAATCCTACGAGCAGTACTTC
>TRBJ2-3|TRBV5-1|.|.
CASSYLPADTQYF
TGCGCCAGCAGCTACCTTCCAGCAGATACGCAGTATTTT
>TRBJ2-7|TRBV29-1|TRBD1|.
CSVEGDRGYYEQYF
TGCAGCGTTGAAGGGGACAGGGGCTACTACGAGCAGTACTTC
>TRBJ2-1|TRBV13|.|.
CASSSAAGSYNEQFF
TGTGCCAGCAGCTCCGCGGCGGGCTCATACAATGAGCAGTTCTTC
>TRBJ1-1|TRBV29-1|.|few
CSVELGWDTEAFF
TGCAGCGTTGAATTGGGTTGGGACACTGAAGCTTTCTTT
>TRBJ1-1|TRBV27|.|.
CASSYRDGSTEAFF
TGTGCCAGCAGTTACAGGGATGGAAGCACTGAAGCTTTCTTT
>TRBJ2-5|TRBV29-1|.|few
CSVEGQTKETQYF
TGCAGCGTTGAAGGTCAGACGAAAGAGACCCAGTACTTC
>TRBJ2-2|TRBV29-1|TRBD2|few
CSAVAGRDNTGELFF
TGCAGCGCTGTAGCGGGCCGCGATAACACCGGGGAGCTGTTTTTT
>TRBJ2-2|TRBV29-1|.|.
CSVGGHTPDPGELFF
TGCAGCGTTGGAGGTCATACCCCAGACCCCGGGGAGCTGTTTTTT
>TRBJ2-5|TRBV29-1|.|.
CSVFPRTDYQETQYF
TGCAGCGTTTTTCCGAGGACGGACTATCAAGAGACCCAGTACTTC
>TRBJ2-7|TRBV11-2|.|.
CASSLEGQQYF
TGTGCCAGCAGCTTAGAGGGGCAGCAGTACTTC
>TRBJ2-7|TRBV6-5|TRBD1|.
CASSSGQYEQYF
TGTGCCAGCAGTTCGGGACAGTACGAGCAGTACTTC
>TRBJ2-2|TRBV6-5|.|.
CASSYGVGELFF
TGTGCCAGCAGTTACGGGGTTGGGGAGCTGTTTTTT